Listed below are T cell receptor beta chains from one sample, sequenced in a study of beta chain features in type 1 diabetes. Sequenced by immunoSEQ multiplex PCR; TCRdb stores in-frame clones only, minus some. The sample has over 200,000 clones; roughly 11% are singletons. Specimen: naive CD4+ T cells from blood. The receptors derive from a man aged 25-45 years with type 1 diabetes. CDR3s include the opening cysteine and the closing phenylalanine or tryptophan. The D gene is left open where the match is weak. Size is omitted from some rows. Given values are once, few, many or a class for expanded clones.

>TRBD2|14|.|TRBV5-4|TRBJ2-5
TGTGCCAGCAAACTAGCGGGGGCCTCGGAGACCCAGTACTTC
CASKLAGASETQYF
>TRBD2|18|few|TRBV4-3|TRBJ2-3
TGCGCCAGCAGCCAGACCCCGTTGGCTAGCGGCCTCACAGATACGCAGTATTTT
CASSQTPLASGLTDTQYF
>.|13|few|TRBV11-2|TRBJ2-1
TGTGCCAGCAGCGCGCGCATTCGGGATGAGCAGTTCTTC
CASSARIRDEQFF
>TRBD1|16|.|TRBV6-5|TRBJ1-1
TGTGCCAGCAGTTACCTCGGACAGGGATTGAACACTGAAGCTTTCTTT
CASSYLGQGLNTEAFF
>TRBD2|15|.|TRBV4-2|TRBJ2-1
TGTGCCAGCAGCCAAGGAGCGGGGGCCGACAATGAGCAGTTCTTC
CASSQGAGADNEQFF
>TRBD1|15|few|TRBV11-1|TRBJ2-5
TGTGCCAGCAGCCCCGGTCAGGGGGCCATTGAGACCCAGTACTTC
CASSPGQGAIETQYF
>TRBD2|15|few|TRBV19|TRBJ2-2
TGTGCCAGTAGTTCAGCGGGGGGGCAAACCGGGGAGCTGTTTTTT
CASSSAGGQTGELFF
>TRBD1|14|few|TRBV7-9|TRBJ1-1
TGTGCCAGCAGTGACAGGGGCGGTAGGGATGAAGCTTTCTTT
CASSDRGGRDEAFF
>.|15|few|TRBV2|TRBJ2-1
TGTGCCAGCAGTGGGGCCAGGGGGGTAGGTAATGAGCAGTTCTTC
CASSGARGVGNEQFF
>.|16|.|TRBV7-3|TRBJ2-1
TGTGCCAGCAGCCCCCCAGGGCCTACTGCGTTCGGTGAGCAGTTCTTC
CASSPPGPTAFGEQFF
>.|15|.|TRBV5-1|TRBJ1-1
TGCGCCAGCAGCTTGGGGGGCGCTTACAACACTGAAGCTTTCTTT
CASSLGGAYNTEAFF
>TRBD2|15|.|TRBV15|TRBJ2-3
TGTGCCAGCACTAGCGGGGGGGCGAGGACAGATACGCAGTATTTT
CASTSGGARTDTQYF
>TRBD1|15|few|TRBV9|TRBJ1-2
TGTGCCAGCAGCGCCTTCCCCGGGACAGGGAGCCCTGGGACCTTC
CASSAFPGTGSPGTF
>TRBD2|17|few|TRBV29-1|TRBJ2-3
TGCAGCGTGGATGCACTGAACCTAGCGGGGTCGTCTGATACGCAGTATTTT
CSVDALNLAGSSDTQYF
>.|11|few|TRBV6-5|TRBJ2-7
TGTGCCAGCACTGACAGCTACGAGCAGTACTTC
CASTDSYEQYF
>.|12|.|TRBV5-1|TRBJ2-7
TGCGCCAGCAGCTTGATCGGGTCGGATCAGTACTTC
CASSLIGSDQYF
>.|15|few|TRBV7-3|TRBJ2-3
TGTGCCAGCAGCTTAAACGTCGGGGGCACAGATACGCAGTATTTT
CASSLNVGGTDTQYF
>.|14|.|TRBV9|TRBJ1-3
TGTGCCAGCAGCGTCGAGGGCTCTGGAAACACCATATATTTT
CASSVEGSGNTIYF
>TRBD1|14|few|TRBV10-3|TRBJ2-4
TGTGCCATCAGCCCGGGACAGGCGGGAAACATTCAGTACTTC
CAISPGQAGNIQYF
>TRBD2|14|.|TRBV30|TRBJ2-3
TGTGCCTGGAGAGGAGCGGGGGGAACAGATACGCAGTATTTT
CAWRGAGGTDTQYF
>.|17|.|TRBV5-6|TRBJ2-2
TGTGCCAGCAGCTTGGGACTGGGGCGGACAAACACCGGGGAGCTGTTTTTT
CASSLGLGRTNTGELFF
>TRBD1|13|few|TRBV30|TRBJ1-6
TGTGCCTGGAGTACAGGGGCCTTTTCACCCCTCCACTTT
CAWSTGAFSPLHF
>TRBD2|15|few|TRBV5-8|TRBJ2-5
TGTGCCAGCAGCATCGGGGGGGCGAGCGGGGAGACCCAGTACTTC
CASSIGGASGETQYF
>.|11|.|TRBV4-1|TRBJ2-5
TGCGCCAGCAGCTTTCACGGGGCCCAGTACTTC
CASSFHGAQYF
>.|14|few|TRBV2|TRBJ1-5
TGTGCCAGCAGTGAAACAGGGTACAATCAGCCCCAGCATTTT
CASSETGYNQPQHF
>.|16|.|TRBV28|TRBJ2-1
TGTGCCAGCAGTTCTCCTAGGGGGGGGGATTCTAATGAGCAGTTCTTC
CASSSPRGGDSNEQFF
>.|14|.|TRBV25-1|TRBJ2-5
TGTGCCAGCCAAAGGCGGGCGGATCAAGAGACCCAGTACTTC
CASQRRADQETQYF
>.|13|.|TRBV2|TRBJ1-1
TGTGCCAGCAGTGTAGAGGGGAACACTGAAGCTTTCTTT
CASSVEGNTEAFF
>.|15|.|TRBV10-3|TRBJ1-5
TGTGCCATCAGTGAGTTGGACAGTAGCAATCAGCCCCAGCATTTT
CAISELDSSNQPQHF
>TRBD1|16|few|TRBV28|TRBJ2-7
TGTGCCAGCAGTATAAGACAGGGGGCAAGCTCCTACGAGCAGTACTTC
CASSIRQGASSYEQYF
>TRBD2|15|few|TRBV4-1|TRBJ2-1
TGCGCCAGCAGCCAAGGTAGCGGGGGGACCAATGAGCAGTTCTTC
CASSQGSGGTNEQFF
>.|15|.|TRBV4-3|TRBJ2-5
TGCGCCAGCAGCCGGGGGCTTCATCCCCAAGAGACCCAGTACTTC
CASSRGLHPQETQYF
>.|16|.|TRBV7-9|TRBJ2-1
TGTGCCAGCAGCTTAGGAGGTGGCAGGGGCTACAATGAGCAGTTCTTC
CASSLGGGRGYNEQFF
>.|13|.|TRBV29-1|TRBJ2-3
TGCAGCGTTGAATCTCAGGGGGGAGATACGCAGTATTTT
CSVESQGGDTQYF
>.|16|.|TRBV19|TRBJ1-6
TGTGCCAGTACGCAGCACAGGGCCACGGATAATTCACCCCTCCACTTT
CASTQHRATDNSPLHF
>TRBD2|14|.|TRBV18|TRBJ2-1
TGTGCCAGCTCACCGGCTAGCGGGGGGGATGAGCAGTTCTTC
CASSPASGGDEQFF
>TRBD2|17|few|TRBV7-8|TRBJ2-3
TGTGCCAGCAGCTTAATGAGACTAGCAATGAGAACAGATACGCAGTATTTT
CASSLMRLAMRTDTQYF
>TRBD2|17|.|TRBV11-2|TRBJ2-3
TGTGCCAGCAGCCCCAATGGACTAGCGGGGGCTGGAGATACGCAGTATTTT
CASSPNGLAGAGDTQYF
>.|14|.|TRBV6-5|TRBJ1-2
TGTGCCAGCAGTCAAGTACAGGGAATAGGGGGCTACACCTTC
CASSQVQGIGGYTF
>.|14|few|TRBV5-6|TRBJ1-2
TGTGCCAGCAGCTTGCCGGACGGGGGATATGGCTACACCTTC
CASSLPDGGYGYTF
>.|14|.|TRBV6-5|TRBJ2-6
TGTGCCAGCAGTTCCCCAGCTGGGGCCAACGTCCTGACTTTC
CASSSPAGANVLTF
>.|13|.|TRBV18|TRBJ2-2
TGTGCCAGCTCACCATCTAACACCGGGGAGCTGTTTTTT
CASSPSNTGELFF
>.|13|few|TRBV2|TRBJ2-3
TGTGCCAGCAGGGGCCCGATCACAGATACGCAGTATTTT
CASRGPITDTQYF
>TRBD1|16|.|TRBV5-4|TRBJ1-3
TGTGCCAGCAGCTTTGGGATAGGGGGCTCCGGAAACACCATATATTTT
CASSFGIGGSGNTIYF
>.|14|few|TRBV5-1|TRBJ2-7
TGCGCCAGTAACCTGGGCGGGCTGGGCGGCGAGCAGTACTTC
CASNLGGLGGEQYF
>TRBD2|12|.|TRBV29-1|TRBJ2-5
TGCAGCGTTGGGACTAGGCAAGAGACCCAGTACTTC
CSVGTRQETQYF
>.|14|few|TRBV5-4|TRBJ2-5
TGTGCCAGCAGCTTGAGGGGAAGCCAAGAGACCCAGTACTTC
CASSLRGSQETQYF
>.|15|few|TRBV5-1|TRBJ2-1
TGCGCCAGCAGCTTGGAGGGGACAACCTACAATGAGCAGTTCTTC
CASSLEGTTYNEQFF
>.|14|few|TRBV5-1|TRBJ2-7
TGCGCCAGCAGCTCGGGACTGCAACGCTACGAGCAGTACTTC
CASSSGLQRYEQYF
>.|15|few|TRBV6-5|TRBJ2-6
TGTGCCAGCAGTAGGGACTTCTCTGGGGCCAACGTCCTGACTTTC
CASSRDFSGANVLTF